A selection of T cell receptor beta chains follows, all from one sample in a study of shared clonotypes between healthy human individuals. Assay used: immunoSEQ multiplex PCR; TCRdb lists only in-frame clones, some missing. The table has roughly 1,800,000 clones, approximately 94% seen once. The sequencing input was naive CD8+ T cells sorted from blood. Every receptor here comes from a man aged 18 to 30 in good health. Each CDR3 is given with its conserved first and last residue.

v_call	j_call	cdr3_aa
TRBV28	TRBJ2-7	CASRSIPGRYYEQYF
TRBV7-6	TRBJ2-3	CASSHLAGGTDTQYF
TRBV10-3	TRBJ2-2	CAISDPDRGRLLAMTGELFF
TRBV7-6	TRBJ2-2	CASSPGWSGELFF
TRBV2	TRBJ2-7	CASSDGGVGYEQYF
TRBV27	TRBJ2-7	CASTPTGGNEQYF
TRBV28	TRBJ2-7	CASSYRQGGFYEQYF
TRBV27	TRBJ1-5	CASSLAGANQPQHF
TRBV6-1	TRBJ1-4	CASSSGAYEKLFF
TRBV5-5	TRBJ1-2	CASSLDSLGYGYTF
TRBV30	TRBJ1-4	CAWTDRGDEKLFF
TRBV5-4	TRBJ2-7	CASRPGTADEQYF
TRBV5-1	TRBJ2-3	CASSFDGPSTDTQYF
TRBV5-6	TRBJ2-7	CASRPDPMTRDEQYF
TRBV14	TRBJ2-7	CASSQGLAVTYEQYF
TRBV6-1	TRBJ1-5	CASSGGQGYGNQPQHF
TRBV11-2	.	CASSFGTAGYEQYF
TRBV27	TRBJ1-5	CASSLISPGGNQPQHF
TRBV10-1	TRBJ2-1	CASSESYSVPNEQFF
TRBV7-9	TRBJ2-5	CASSLLGGIQETQYF